This is a list of T cell receptor beta chains from one sample in a study of Ad26.COV2.S vaccination and SARS-CoV-2 variants. TCRdb's table, derived via immunoSEQ multiplex PCR, lists solely in-frame clones and lacks some. The top ten clones hold around 6.6% of a sample with about 350,000 clones, less than 90% of them seen once. The sequencing here drew on peripheral blood, taken in a trial of Ad26.COV2.S vaccine versus placebo. Receptors were obtained from a person aged 18 to 65 who received the Ad26.COV2.S COVID-19 vaccine or a placebo. Each CDR3 is given with its conserved first and last residue. Fields, in order: D gene, CDR3 length, V gene, J gene, clone size, CDR3 protein. The D gene is left open where the match is weak. Only some rows state a clone size, as once, few, many or a class for expanded clones.

d_gene: TRBD1; len: 15; v_gene: TRBV6-2/TRBV6-3; j_gene: TRBJ1-1; abundance: NA; CDR3aa: CASSYQWDSNTEAFF
d_gene: NA; len: 13; v_gene: TRBV3-1/TRBV3-2; j_gene: TRBJ1-5; abundance: NA; CDR3aa: CASSQVGNQPQHF
d_gene: TRBD2; len: 16; v_gene: TRBV30; j_gene: TRBJ2-2; abundance: NA; CDR3aa: CASPRGAGVNTGELFF
d_gene: NA; len: 14; v_gene: TRBV30; j_gene: TRBJ1-3; abundance: NA; CDR3aa: CAWSVVRAGNTIYF
d_gene: NA; len: 14; v_gene: TRBV4-3; j_gene: TRBJ2-3; abundance: NA; CDR3aa: CASSQDLSTDTQYF
d_gene: TRBD1; len: 16; v_gene: TRBV9; j_gene: TRBJ2-1; abundance: NA; CDR3aa: CASSVAKGAFYNEQFF
d_gene: TRBD1; len: 15; v_gene: TRBV7-8; j_gene: TRBJ2-7; abundance: once; CDR3aa: CASSLALRGQDEQYF
d_gene: NA; len: 15; v_gene: TRBV11-2; j_gene: TRBJ2-1; abundance: NA; CDR3aa: CASSPGPSSYNEQFF
d_gene: NA; len: 15; v_gene: TRBV10-3; j_gene: TRBJ2-5; abundance: NA; CDR3aa: CAIGTGSNVGETQYF
d_gene: NA; len: 13; v_gene: TRBV6-1; j_gene: TRBJ2-1; abundance: few; CDR3aa: CASSEAEEREQFF
d_gene: NA; len: 13; v_gene: TRBV7-2; j_gene: TRBJ2-5; abundance: NA; CDR3aa: CASSTSGEETQYF
d_gene: NA; len: 14; v_gene: TRBV3-1/TRBV3-2; j_gene: TRBJ1-1; abundance: NA; CDR3aa: CASSAGLVNTEAFF
d_gene: NA; len: 17; v_gene: TRBV18; j_gene: TRBJ1-3; abundance: NA; CDR3aa: CASSNNLSEGGGNTIYF
d_gene: TRBD1; len: 14; v_gene: TRBV27; j_gene: TRBJ2-7; abundance: once; CDR3aa: CASSPRTGGYEQYF
d_gene: TRBD1; len: 16; v_gene: TRBV20-1; j_gene: TRBJ2-1; abundance: NA; CDR3aa: CSASGRRGQVYNEQFF
d_gene: NA; len: 15; v_gene: TRBV9; j_gene: TRBJ1-2; abundance: once; CDR3aa: CASSVEDHLLNGYTF
d_gene: NA; len: 17; v_gene: TRBV7-2; j_gene: TRBJ2-4; abundance: once; CDR3aa: CASSSMGGAATKNIQYF
d_gene: NA; len: 15; v_gene: TRBV6-2/TRBV6-3; j_gene: TRBJ1-6; abundance: NA; CDR3aa: CASSYSGFNNSPLHF
d_gene: TRBD1; len: 16; v_gene: TRBV14; j_gene: TRBJ1-2; abundance: NA; CDR3aa: CASSQEEGALNYGYTF
d_gene: NA; len: 14; v_gene: TRBV9; j_gene: TRBJ1-5; abundance: once; CDR3aa: CASSVGQENQPQHF
d_gene: TRBD1; len: 13; v_gene: TRBV18; j_gene: TRBJ2-7; abundance: once; CDR3aa: CASSRDSSYEQYF
d_gene: TRBD1; len: 16; v_gene: TRBV20-1; j_gene: TRBJ2-3; abundance: NA; CDR3aa: CSASPRDRGRGDTQYF
d_gene: NA; len: 11; v_gene: TRBV4-3; j_gene: TRBJ2-7; abundance: NA; CDR3aa: CASSPTHEQYF
d_gene: NA; len: 14; v_gene: TRBV6-5; j_gene: TRBJ1-2; abundance: NA; CDR3aa: CASSYSRGALGYTF
d_gene: TRBD1; len: 14; v_gene: TRBV10-3; j_gene: TRBJ1-1; abundance: once; CDR3aa: CAISESGTGGDAFF
d_gene: NA; len: 12; v_gene: TRBV6-5; j_gene: TRBJ2-3; abundance: NA; CDR3aa: CASNGGPGPQYF
d_gene: NA; len: 12; v_gene: TRBV7-9; j_gene: TRBJ1-2; abundance: once; CDR3aa: CASSPRADGYTF
d_gene: TRBD2; len: 16; v_gene: TRBV11-2; j_gene: TRBJ2-7; abundance: NA; CDR3aa: CASSHFTVAGNYEQYF
d_gene: NA; len: 14; v_gene: TRBV3-1/TRBV3-2; j_gene: TRBJ1-2; abundance: NA; CDR3aa: CASSQAVANYGYTF
d_gene: NA; len: 14; v_gene: TRBV6-4; j_gene: TRBJ1-1; abundance: NA; CDR3aa: CASSDSQGDTEAFF
d_gene: NA; len: 14; v_gene: TRBV11-2; j_gene: TRBJ1-1; abundance: few; CDR3aa: CASSLNSAGRVAFF
d_gene: TRBD1; len: 15; v_gene: TRBV5-5; j_gene: TRBJ1-6; abundance: NA; CDR3aa: CASSLGQGDNSPLHF
d_gene: NA; len: 14; v_gene: TRBV19; j_gene: TRBJ2-7; abundance: NA; CDR3aa: CASSTPGVSYEQYF
d_gene: NA; len: 14; v_gene: TRBV5-4; j_gene: TRBJ1-1; abundance: NA; CDR3aa: CASSLVEGDTEAFF
d_gene: NA; len: 16; v_gene: TRBV6-4; j_gene: TRBJ2-3; abundance: few; CDR3aa: CASSDSLKSGADTQYF
d_gene: TRBD2; len: 15; v_gene: TRBV9; j_gene: TRBJ2-5; abundance: once; CDR3aa: CASSEAGGYQETQYF
d_gene: NA; len: 13; v_gene: TRBV7-9; j_gene: TRBJ1-6; abundance: NA; CDR3aa: CASSLGQEAPLHF
d_gene: NA; len: 16; v_gene: TRBV3-1/TRBV3-2; j_gene: TRBJ2-7; abundance: NA; CDR3aa: CASSQMLTGSSYEQYF
d_gene: NA; len: 12; v_gene: TRBV21-1; j_gene: TRBJ1-6; abundance: NA; CDR3aa: CASRSWLDLLHF
d_gene: NA; len: 15; v_gene: TRBV21-1; j_gene: TRBJ1-4; abundance: NA; CDR3aa: CASSPPGIGEEKLFF
d_gene: TRBD2; len: 13; v_gene: TRBV19; j_gene: TRBJ2-7; abundance: NA; CDR3aa: CASLGREGYEQYF
d_gene: NA; len: 16; v_gene: TRBV5-6; j_gene: TRBJ1-4; abundance: NA; CDR3aa: CASSFAALGTNEKLFF
d_gene: NA; len: 14; v_gene: TRBV30; j_gene: TRBJ1-6; abundance: NA; CDR3aa: CAWSPDREASPLHF
d_gene: NA; len: 15; v_gene: TRBV5-4; j_gene: TRBJ1-2; abundance: once; CDR3aa: CASSYIRTANYGYTF
d_gene: NA; len: 14; v_gene: TRBV9; j_gene: TRBJ1-2; abundance: NA; CDR3aa: CASSRAGRGYGYTF